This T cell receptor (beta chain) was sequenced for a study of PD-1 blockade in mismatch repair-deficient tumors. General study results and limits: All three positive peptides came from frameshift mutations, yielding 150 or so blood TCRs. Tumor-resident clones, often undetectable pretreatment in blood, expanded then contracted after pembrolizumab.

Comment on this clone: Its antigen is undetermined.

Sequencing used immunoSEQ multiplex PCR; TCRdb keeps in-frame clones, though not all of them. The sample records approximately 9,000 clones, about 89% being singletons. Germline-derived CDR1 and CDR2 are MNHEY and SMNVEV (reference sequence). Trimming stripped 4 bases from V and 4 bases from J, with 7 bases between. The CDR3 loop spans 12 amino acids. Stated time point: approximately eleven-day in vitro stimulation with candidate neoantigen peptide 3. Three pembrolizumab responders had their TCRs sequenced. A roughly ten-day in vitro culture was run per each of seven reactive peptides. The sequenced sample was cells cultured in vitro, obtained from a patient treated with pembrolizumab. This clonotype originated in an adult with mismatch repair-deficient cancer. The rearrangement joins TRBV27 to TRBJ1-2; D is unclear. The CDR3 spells CASSSGVYGYTF. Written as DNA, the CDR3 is TGTGCCAGCAGTTCCGGGGTCTATGGCTACACCTTC.